The next 31 T cell receptor beta chains were all read from a single sample in a study of T cells after yellow fever vaccination. Each CDR3 protein is one row after TCRdb ran MiXCR on the 5' RACE reads. The table has under 500,000 distinct CDR3 sequences, approximately 18% seen once. This specimen was PBMCs, taken before the yellow fever booster vaccination. The receptors originated from a man aged 18 to 29 who received the YFV17D yellow fever vaccine.

V is TRBV12-3 or TRBV12-4 and J is TRBJ2-4; 8 nucleotides agree with TRBD2. Unmatched junction bases numbered 12, after V lost 8 bases and J lost 9 bases. This CDR3 is built from 14 residues. CDR3 in DNA: TGTGCCAGCGGCCAGGGACTAGTTTCTGGCATTCAGTACTTC. Translation gives CASGQGLVSGIQYF.

This chain connects TRBV7-9 to TRBJ2-7; 8 nucleotides line up with TRBD1. This CDR3 has 16 residues. Germline V CDR1 and CDR2: SEHNR, FQNEAQ (reference sequence). V dropped 5 bases and J dropped 3; count of bases not matched to a gene: 12. The CDR3 region is CASSRSETGVDYEQYF. The CDR3 DNA is TGTGCCAGCAGCCGCTCCGAGACAGGGGTCGACTACGAGCAGTACTTC.

This clonotype was detected a few times. The chain employs TRBV7-2 and TRBJ2-7; 9 positions match TRBD2. Germline lookup yields CDR1 SGHTA and CDR2 FQGNSA. The ends lost 5 bases at V and 4 bases at J; junction bases unmatched: 9. This CDR3 has 15 amino acids. The CDR3 spells CASSPRRSGGYEQYF. CDR3 DNA: TGTGCCAGCAGCCCCCGGCGTAGCGGGGGTTACGAGCAGTACTTC.

This clonotype turned up a few times. V is TRBV27 and J is TRBJ2-3; D is undetermined. This CDR3 spans 15 amino acids. Germline CDR1 is MNHEY and CDR2 is SMNVEV (reference sequence). The germline V and J ends were trimmed by 4 bases and 4 bases, with 15 bases remaining between them. In nucleotides, the CDR3 is TGTGCCAGCAGTTGGGGAAGGGTTTTCCCAGATACGCAGTATTTT. It specifies CASSWGRVFPDTQYF.

This clonotype showed up just a few times. This sequence joins TRBV7-9 and TRBJ1-2; D gene uncertain. The CDR3 is 15 amino acids. Per the germline V gene, CDR1 is SEHNR and CDR2 is FQNEAQ (reference sequence). The V and J ends lost 3 bases and 7 bases respectively, with 18 bases between them. The CDR3 coding sequence is TGTGCCAGCAGCTTTGGGGAAAGCCCCTTTCGTGGCTACACCTTC. This translates into CASSFGESPFRGYTF.

For the CDR3, the DNA is TGTGCCAGCAGCCAAGCTAGCGGAGCCACCGGGGAGCTGTTTTTT. Translation: CASSQASGATGELFF. This sequence joins TRBV3-1 and TRBJ2-2, with TRBD2 identical over 7 bases. The germline V gene encodes CDR1 LGHDT and CDR2 YNNKEL (reference sequence). This CDR3 region has 15 residues. The V gene end was trimmed by 1 base and the J gene end by 4 bases; junction bases not matched to a gene: 3.

The chain is built from TRBV7-9 and TRBJ1-3, with TRBD1 matching over 10 bases. The V and J ends lost 5 bases and 3 bases, in that order; junction bases with no gene match: 1. The CDR3 loop spans 14 amino acids. The V gene's germline CDR1 is SEHNR and CDR2 FQNEAQ (reference sequence). The CDR3 reads CASSGQGVGNTIYF. CDR3 in DNA: TGTGCCAGCAGCGGACAGGGGGTTGGAAACACCATATATTTT.

V gene TRBV19 combines with J gene TRBJ2-7; either TRBD1 or TRBD2 may supply D (5 bases each). The CDR3 length is 14 residues. The germline V and J ends were trimmed by 6 bases and 2 bases, with 14 bases remaining between them. In germline, CDR1 is LNHDA, CDR2 SQIVND (reference sequence). The CDR3 nucleotides read TGTGCCAGTAGCATGACGGGGCCCACCTACGAGCAGTACTTC. This translates into CASSMTGPTYEQYF.

The J gene is TRBJ2-5, the V gene TRBV29-1, with D unclear. Germline lookup yields CDR1 SQVTM and CDR2 ANQGSEA. The ends were cut back, 0 bases at V and 2 bases at J, with 10 bases in the middle. The CDR3 spans 14 residues. The CDR3 here is CSVEDPKAQETQYF. The CDR3 nucleotides are TGCAGCGTTGAAGATCCCAAGGCGCAAGAGACCCAGTACTTC.

The table lists this clonotype with many counts. This chain joins TRBV5-1 and TRBJ1-6; D is ambiguous. This CDR3 contains 16 residues. V lost 0 bases and J lost 6, with 13 bases in between. The germline CDR1 and CDR2 sequences are SGHRS and YFSETQ. The CDR3 nucleotides are TGCGCCAGCAGCTTGGACGGGGAACCAATTAATTCACCCCTCCACTTT. It yields the protein CASSLDGEPINSPLHF.

This clonotype was counted between two and nine times. This rearrangement joins TRBV4-3 to TRBJ2-7; D not certain. CDR1 and CDR2 from the germline V gene are LGHNA and YSLEER. The ends were cut back, 0 bases at V and 4 bases at J, with 16 bases in the middle. The CDR3 runs 16 residues. This chain's CDR3 is CASSQDFDAVSYEQYF. CDR3 nucleotides: TGCGCCAGCAGCCAAGATTTTGATGCAGTCTCGTACGAGCAGTACTTC.

This clonotype has just a few counts. The chain recombines TRBV5-1 with TRBJ1-5, with 7 positions matching TRBD1. The germline V gene encodes CDR1 SGHRS and CDR2 YFSETQ. The CDR3 contains 15 residues. V gave up 4 bases and J gave up 4 bases; unmatched junction bases: 8. The CDR3 region is CASSRGTEPNQPQHF. The CDR3 bases are TGCGCCAGCAGCCGGGGGACAGAGCCTAATCAGCCCCAGCATTTT.

This chain connects TRBV6-5 to TRBJ1-6; D is ambiguous. V dropped 0 bases and J dropped 1 base, with 4 bases sitting between them. Germline V gene lookup returns CDR1 MNHEY and CDR2 SVGAGI. This CDR3 is 15 amino acids long. CDR3 nucleotide sequence: TGTGCCAGCAGTTACTCGACGTCCTATAATTCACCCCTCCACTTT. Translating gives CASSYSTSYNSPLHF.

This clonotype was seen only a few times. The chain combines TRBV6-1 with TRBJ1-5; D is uncertain. The CDR3 runs 15 residues. Germline CDR1 and CDR2: MNHNS and SASEGT. The V and J ends lost 2 bases and 0 bases respectively, with 8 bases between them. In DNA form, the CDR3 reads TGTGCCAGCAGTGAATCCGGTTATAGCAATCAGCCCCAGCATTTT. Protein: CASSESGYSNQPQHF.

This clonotype showed up just a few times. The chain links TRBV4-1 to TRBJ2-7; D not resolved. Germline CDR1 is MGHRA and CDR2 is YSYEKL. V was trimmed by 1 base and J by 0 bases, leaving 13 bases between them. The CDR3 is made up of 16 amino acids. CDR3 nucleotide sequence: TGCGCCAGCAGCCAAGGTTTTCGAACCCGCTCCTACGAGCAGTACTTC. Amino acid sequence: CASSQGFRTRSYEQYF.

This clonotype was seen repeatedly, ten times or more. The chain links TRBV6-2 or TRBV6-3 to TRBJ2-7, with D possibly being TRBD1 (5 bases). Germline V gene sequence: CDR1 MNHEY, CDR2 SVGEGT. Trimming removed 4 bases at V and 3 bases at J, with 16 bases between. CDR3 length equals 15 residues. This chain's CDR3 is CASSSRHQGHYEQYF. CDR3 DNA sequence: TGTGCCAGCAGTTCCCGCCACCAGGGCCACTACGAGCAGTACTTC.

V usage is TRBV4-1 and J usage is TRBJ1-2; no reliable D call. CDR3 length: 18 residues. V was pared by 1 base and J by 2 bases, with 20 bases between. Germline V gene data show CDR1 as MGHRA and CDR2 as YSYEKL. CDR3 nucleotide sequence: TGCGCCAGCAGCCAAGTTAACCCTCTCGGGGTAGGGAACTATGGCTACACCTTC. This codes for CASSQVNPLGVGNYGYTF.

For the CDR3, the DNA is TGTGCCAGCAGCAGAGGGTCGGGGTTCGGAGATACGCAGTATTTT. Protein: CASSRGSGFGDTQYF. This rearrangement joins TRBV5-5 to TRBJ2-3, with TRBD2 as a possible D gene (5 bases). V was clipped by 4 bases and J by 5 bases, with 17 bases between them. The CDR3 sequence is 15 residues long. Germline V gives CDR1 SGHKS, CDR2 YYEKEE (reference sequence).

This clonotype was detected only a few times. The chain is built from TRBV4-1 and TRBJ1-2; no clear D gene. CDR3 length: 14 amino acids. Germline V CDR1 and CDR2: MGHRA, YSYEKL. With 1 base removed from V and 4 bases from J, the gap between germline ends came to 10 bases. In nucleotides, the CDR3 is TGCGCCAGCAGCCAAGTTTCGGACCGCTATGGCTACACCTTC. Its translation: CASSQVSDRYGYTF.

The chain is built from TRBV5-1 and TRBJ1-2, with D unclear. CDR1 and CDR2 (germline): SGHRS, YFSETQ. The germline V and J ends were trimmed by 4 bases and 8 bases, with 15 bases remaining between them. This CDR3 has 13 amino acids. CDR3 in amino acids: CASSRSPGAGYTF. The CDR3 DNA is TGCGCCAGCAGCCGCTCCCCGGGAGCGGGCTACACCTTC. Full variable domain (remainder filled in from reference TRBV5-1 and TRBJ1-2): KAGVTQTPRYLIKTRGQQVTLSCSPISGHRSVSWYQQTPGQGLQFLFEYFSETQRNKGNFPGRFSGRQFSNSRSEMNVSTLELGDSALYLCASSRSPGAGYTFGSGTRLTVV.

This sequence joins TRBV15 and TRBJ1-4; D ambiguous. This CDR3 is 14 amino acids long. V was clipped by 2 bases and J by 0 bases, with 4 bases between them. Germline values: CDR1 LNHNV, CDR2 YYDKDF (reference sequence). The chain's CDR3 is CATSRPTTNEKLFF. In DNA form, the CDR3 reads TGTGCCACCAGCAGACCAACAACTAATGAAAAACTGTTTTTT.

In its sample, this clonotype was seen a few times. The chain couples TRBV6-5 to TRBJ2-3; 8 positions agree with TRBD2. J gave up 2 bases and V 2 bases, and 3 bases lay outside the gene matches. This CDR3 is built from 15 residues. Germline V gene sequence: CDR1 MNHEY, CDR2 SVGAGI. As DNA, the CDR3 is TGTGCCAGCAGTTACCTAGCGGGCCCCACAGATACGCAGTATTTT. As protein: CASSYLAGPTDTQYF.

A few counts support this clonotype. This chain links TRBV7-7 with TRBJ2-6, with D possibly matching TRBD1 (5 bases). V was clipped by 8 bases and J by 0 bases, with 11 bases between them. This CDR3 has 15 residues. Per germline, CDR1 SSHAT and CDR2 FNYEAQ (reference sequence). The CDR3 bases are TGTGCCAGCCCCAAGGGGTCCTCTGGGGCCAACGTCCTGACTTTC. Protein: CASPKGSSGANVLTF.

This clonotype was seen only a few times. The V gene is TRBV4-3, the J gene TRBJ1-4; D is unclear. V was shortened by 8 bases and J by 5 bases, with 9 bases between the two germline ends. The CDR3 is 12 amino acids. Looked up from germline, CDR1 is LGHNA and CDR2 is YSLEER. This CDR3 is CASGGMNEKLFF. As DNA, the CDR3 is TGCGCCAGCGGAGGGATGAATGAAAAACTGTTTTTT.

In its sample, this clonotype was seen many times. The chain employs TRBV7-6 and TRBJ2-7; D remains unclear. The CDR3 is 13 residues long. Germline values: CDR1 SGHVS, CDR2 FNYEAQ. V was trimmed by 0 bases and J by 7 bases, leaving 10 bases between them. CDR3 residues: CASSLAVDREQYV. In DNA form, the CDR3 reads TGTGCCAGCAGCTTAGCTGTGGATAGAGAGCAGTACGTC.

The chain joins TRBV27 to TRBJ2-5; a weak D match, TRBD1 (6 bases). V lost 3 bases and J 7 bases, leaving 15 bases between the germline ends. The CDR3 runs to 14 residues. The germline V gene has CDR1 MNHEY and CDR2 SMNVEV (reference sequence). The CDR3 region is CASSFPGLGGTQYF. CDR3 nucleotide sequence: TGTGCCAGCAGTTTCCCGGGATTAGGGGGGACCCAGTACTTC.

This clonotype has only a few counts. The V call is TRBV7-6, the J call TRBJ2-7, with D unclear. Germline CDR1 reads SGHVS; CDR2 reads FNYEAQ. V was trimmed by 1 base and J by 0 bases, leaving 19 bases between them. There are 18 residues in the CDR3. The CDR3 nucleotides read TGTGCCAGCAGCTTAGAAATCGGTAGTACGGACGACTCCTACGAGCAGTACTTC. It yields the protein CASSLEIGSTDDSYEQYF.

This chain joins TRBV5-4 and TRBJ1-3; 10 bases are a match to TRBD1. The CDR3 runs to 16 residues. Per germline, CDR1 SGHNT and CDR2 YYREEE (reference sequence). The V gene end was trimmed by 4 bases and the J gene end by 0 bases; junction bases not matched to a gene: 4. The CDR3, as DNA: TGTGCCAGCAGCACGGGACAGGGGATCTCTGGAAACACCATATATTTT. This encodes CASSTGQGISGNTIYF.

This clonotype was counted ten times or more. V and J are TRBV6-5 and TRBJ2-7; TRBD2 agrees at 7 bases. The CDR3 spans 14 residues. V trimming: 3 bases; J trimming: 2 bases; junction bases outside the gene matches: 4. The V gene's germline CDR1 is MNHEY and CDR2 SVGAGI. CDR3 bases: TGTGCCAGCAGTTATTGGGGGGGAGCCTACGAGCAGTACTTC. This encodes CASSYWGGAYEQYF.

The chain carries TRBV3-1 and TRBJ1-1; TRBD1 aligns across 11 bases. The CDR3 spans 15 residues. Germline V lookup: CDR1 LGHDT, CDR2 YNNKEL (reference sequence). The V gene end was trimmed by 1 base and the J gene end by 10 bases; junction bases not matched to a gene: 8. The CDR3 DNA reads TGTGCCAGCAGCCAAGCGGGACAGGGGGTAACGGGAGCTTTCTTT. Translation gives CASSQAGQGVTGAFF.

This clonotype was seen a handful of times. The rearrangement links TRBV7-9 to TRBJ2-5; D is undetermined. The CDR3 has 14 amino acids. Trimming shortened V by 5 bases and J by 2 bases, and 12 bases separated the two germline ends. Germline V gene lookup returns CDR1 SEHNR and CDR2 FQNEAQ (reference sequence). CDR3 in amino acids: CASSGPVVQETQYF. The CDR3 coding sequence is TGTGCCAGCAGCGGCCCGGTAGTTCAAGAGACCCAGTACTTC. The whole variable domain, filled in from reference TRBV7-9 and TRBJ2-5, reads DTGVSQNPRHKITKRGQNVTFRCDPISEHNRLYWYRQTLGQGPEFLTYFQNEAQLEKSRLLSDRFSAERPKGSFSTLEIQRTEQGDSAMYLCASSGPVVQETQYFGPGTRLLVL.